This T cell receptor beta chain originates from a study of CD8 T cells in Susac syndrome. About the study: Intravenous immunoglobulin alone or corticosteroids were being given to patients with Susac syndrome at blood draw, unless they were therapy-naive.

V lost 4 bases and J 7 bases, leaving 10 bases between the germline ends. The CDR3 extends over 11 amino acids. In germline, CDR1 is SQVTM, CDR2 ANQGSEA. Random hexamers primed reverse transcription of about 0.45 to 1 ug RNA. TCRdb analysed the immunoSEQ multiplex PCR reads with MiXCR anew, one entry per CDR3 protein. Of 160,000 or so distinct CDR3 sequences in the sample, approximately 94% are singletons; the top ten hold approximately 0.11%. Sequenced sample: CD4+ T cells from PBMCs. The chain recombines TRBV29-1 with TRBJ1-2; D is uncertain. This receptor was obtained from a human donor with Susac syndrome. As DNA, the CDR3 is TGCAGCGTTGCCAGGTTTTTTGGCTACACCTTC. This translates into CSVARFFGYTF.